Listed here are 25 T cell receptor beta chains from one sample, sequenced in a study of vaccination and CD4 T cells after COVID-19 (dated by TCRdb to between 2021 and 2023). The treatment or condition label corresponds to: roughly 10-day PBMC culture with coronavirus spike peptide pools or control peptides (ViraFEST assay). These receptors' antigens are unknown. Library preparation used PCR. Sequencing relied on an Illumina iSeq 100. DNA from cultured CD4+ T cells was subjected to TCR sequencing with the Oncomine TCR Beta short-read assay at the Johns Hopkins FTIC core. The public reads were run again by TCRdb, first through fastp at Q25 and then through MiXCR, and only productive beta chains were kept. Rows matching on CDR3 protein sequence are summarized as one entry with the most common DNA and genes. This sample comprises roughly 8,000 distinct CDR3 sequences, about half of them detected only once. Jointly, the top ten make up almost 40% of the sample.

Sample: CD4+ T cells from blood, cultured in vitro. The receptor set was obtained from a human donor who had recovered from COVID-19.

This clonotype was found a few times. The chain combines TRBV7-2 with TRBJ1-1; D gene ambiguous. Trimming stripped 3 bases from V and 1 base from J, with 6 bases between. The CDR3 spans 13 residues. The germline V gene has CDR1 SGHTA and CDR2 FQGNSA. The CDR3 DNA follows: TGTGCCAGCAGCTTCTCAGGGAACACTGAAGCTTTCTTT. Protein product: CASSFSGNTEAFF.

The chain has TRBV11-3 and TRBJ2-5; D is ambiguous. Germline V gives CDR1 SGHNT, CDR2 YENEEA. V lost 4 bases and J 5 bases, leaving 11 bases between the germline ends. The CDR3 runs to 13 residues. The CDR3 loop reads CASSSQPGETQYF. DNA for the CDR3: TGTGCCAGCAGCTCCCAGCCGGGCGAGACCCAGTACTTC.

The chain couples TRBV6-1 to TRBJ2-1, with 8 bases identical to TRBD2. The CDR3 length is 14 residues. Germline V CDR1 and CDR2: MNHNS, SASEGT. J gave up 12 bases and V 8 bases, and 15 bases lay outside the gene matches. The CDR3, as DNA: TGTGCCAGCGGACTACCTCGGGAGGGTATTGGGCAGTTCTTC. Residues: CASGLPREGIGQFF.

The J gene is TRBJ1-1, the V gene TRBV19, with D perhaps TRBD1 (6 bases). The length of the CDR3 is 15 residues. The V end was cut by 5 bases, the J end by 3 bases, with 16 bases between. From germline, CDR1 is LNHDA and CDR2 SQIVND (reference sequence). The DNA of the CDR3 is TGTGCCAGTAGTCTCTCCGGGACAAAGGACACTGAAGCTTTCTTT. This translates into CASSLSGTKDTEAFF.

The CDR3 protein is CASSEYSGTVGTEAFF. CDR3 nucleotides: TGTGCCAGCAGTGAATACTCCGGGACAGTCGGAACTGAAGCTTTCTTT. The genes are TRBV2 and TRBJ1-1; 7 bases map to TRBD1. There are 16 residues in the CDR3. The trim removed 2 bases at V and 5 bases at J, leaving 11 bases unmatched. The germline gives CDR1 SNHLY, CDR2 FYNNEI.

The CDR3 loop reads CASSLTSGALGDTQYF. The CDR3 region has the DNA TGTGCCAGCAGCTTGACTAGCGGGGCCCTGGGAGATACGCAGTATTTT. V usage is TRBV5-8 and J usage is TRBJ2-3; 10 bases align to TRBD2. The CDR3 totals 16 residues. Germline loops: CDR1 SGHTS, CDR2 YDEGEE. With V trimmed by 1 base and J by 5 bases, 7 bases remained unmatched.

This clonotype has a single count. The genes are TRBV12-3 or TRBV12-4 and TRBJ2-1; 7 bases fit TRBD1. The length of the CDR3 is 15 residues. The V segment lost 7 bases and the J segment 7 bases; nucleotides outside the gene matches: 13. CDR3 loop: CASTVIDVRGNEQFF. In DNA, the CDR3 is TGTGCCAGCACCGTTATCGATGTCAGGGGGAATGAGCAGTTCTTC.

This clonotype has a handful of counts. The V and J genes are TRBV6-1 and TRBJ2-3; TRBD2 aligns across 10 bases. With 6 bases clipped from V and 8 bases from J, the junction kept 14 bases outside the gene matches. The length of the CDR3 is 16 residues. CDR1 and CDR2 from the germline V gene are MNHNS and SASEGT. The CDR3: CASRTIAGGSHGTQYF. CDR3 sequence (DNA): TGTGCCAGCAGGACCATAGCGGGGGGCTCACATGGTACGCAGTATTTT.

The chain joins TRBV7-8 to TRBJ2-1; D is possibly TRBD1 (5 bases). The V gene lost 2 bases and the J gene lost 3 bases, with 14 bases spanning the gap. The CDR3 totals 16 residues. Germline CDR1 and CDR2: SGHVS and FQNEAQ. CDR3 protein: CASSLSPLRGYNEQFF. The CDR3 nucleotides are TGTGCCAGCAGCTTATCCCCCTTAAGGGGCTACAATGAGCAGTTCTTC. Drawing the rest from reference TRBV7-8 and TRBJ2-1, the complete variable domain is GAGVSQSPRYKVAKRGQDVALRCDPISGHVSLFWYQQALGQGPEFLTYFQNEAQLDKSGLPSDRFFAERPEGSVSTLKIQRTQQEDSAVYLCASSLSPLRGYNEQFFGPGTRLTVL.

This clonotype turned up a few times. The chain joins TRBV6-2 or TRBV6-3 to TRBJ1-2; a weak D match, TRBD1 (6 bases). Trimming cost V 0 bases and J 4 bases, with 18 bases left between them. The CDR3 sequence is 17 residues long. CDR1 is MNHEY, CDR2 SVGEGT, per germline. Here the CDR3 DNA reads TGTGCCAGCAGTTACTCAGGGCGTCAGGGGATCTTCTATGGCTACACCTTC. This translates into CASSYSGRQGIFYGYTF.

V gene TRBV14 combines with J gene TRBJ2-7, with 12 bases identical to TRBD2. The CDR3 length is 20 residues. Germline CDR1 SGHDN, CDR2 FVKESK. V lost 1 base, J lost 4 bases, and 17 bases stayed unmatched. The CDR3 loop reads CASSQGVLAGGPYPPYEQYF. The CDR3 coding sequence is TGTGCCAGCAGCCAAGGCGTACTAGCGGGAGGCCCCTATCCGCCATACGAGCAGTACTTC.

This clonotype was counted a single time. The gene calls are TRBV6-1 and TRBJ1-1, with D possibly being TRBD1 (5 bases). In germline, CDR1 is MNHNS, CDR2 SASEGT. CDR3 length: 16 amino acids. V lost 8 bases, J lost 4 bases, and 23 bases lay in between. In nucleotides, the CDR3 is TGTGCCAGCGGAAAACATGAGACAGCGGACCCCACTGAAGCTTTCTTT. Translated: CASGKHETADPTEAFF.

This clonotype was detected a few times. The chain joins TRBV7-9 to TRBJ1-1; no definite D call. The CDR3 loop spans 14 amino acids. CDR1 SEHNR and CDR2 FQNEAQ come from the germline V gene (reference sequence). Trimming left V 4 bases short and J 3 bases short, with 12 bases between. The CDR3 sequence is CASSYVGGDTEAFF. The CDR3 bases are TGTGCCAGCAGCTACGTGGGCGGGGACACTGAAGCTTTCTTT.

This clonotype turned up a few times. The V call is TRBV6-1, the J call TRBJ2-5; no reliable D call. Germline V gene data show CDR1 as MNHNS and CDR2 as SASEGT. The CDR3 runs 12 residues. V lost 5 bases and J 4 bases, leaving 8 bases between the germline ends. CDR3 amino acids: CASSRMRETQYF. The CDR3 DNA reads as TGTGCCAGCAGTCGGATGCGAGAGACCCAGTACTTC.

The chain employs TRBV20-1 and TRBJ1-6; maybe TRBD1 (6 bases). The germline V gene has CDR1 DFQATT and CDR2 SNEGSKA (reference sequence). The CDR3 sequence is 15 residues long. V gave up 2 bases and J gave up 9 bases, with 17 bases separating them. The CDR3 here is CSARSGTGNISPLHF. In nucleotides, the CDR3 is TGCAGTGCTAGATCTGGAACAGGGAATATTTCACCCCTCCACTTT.

CDR3 in DNA: TGTGCCAGCAGCAAGCGGGCGGGGCCGGAGACCCAGTACTTC. Its translation: CASSKRAGPETQYF. This chain joins TRBV7-6 and TRBJ2-5, with a weak D call TRBD2 (6 bases). V was cut by 5 bases and J by 5 bases, with 15 bases left in between. From germline, CDR1 is SGHVS and CDR2 FNYEAQ. This CDR3 spans 14 amino acids.

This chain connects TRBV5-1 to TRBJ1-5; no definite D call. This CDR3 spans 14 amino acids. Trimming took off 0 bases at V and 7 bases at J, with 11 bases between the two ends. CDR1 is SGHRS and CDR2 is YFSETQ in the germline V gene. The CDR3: CASSLEDFSQPQHF. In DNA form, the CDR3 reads TGCGCCAGCAGCTTGGAGGACTTCAGCCAGCCCCAGCATTTT.

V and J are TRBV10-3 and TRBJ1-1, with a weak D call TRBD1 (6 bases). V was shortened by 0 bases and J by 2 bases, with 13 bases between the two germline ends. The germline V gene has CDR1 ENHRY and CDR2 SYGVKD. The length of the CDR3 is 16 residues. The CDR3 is CAISESPLGANTEAFF. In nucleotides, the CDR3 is TGTGCCATCAGTGAGTCCCCGTTGGGGGCTAACACTGAAGCTTTCTTT.

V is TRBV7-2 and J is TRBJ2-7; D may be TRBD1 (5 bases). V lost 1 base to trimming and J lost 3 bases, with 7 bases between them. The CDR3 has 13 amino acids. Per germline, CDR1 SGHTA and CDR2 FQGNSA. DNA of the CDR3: TGTGCCAGCAGCTTAGGGACACGCTACGAGCAGTACTTC. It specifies CASSLGTRYEQYF.

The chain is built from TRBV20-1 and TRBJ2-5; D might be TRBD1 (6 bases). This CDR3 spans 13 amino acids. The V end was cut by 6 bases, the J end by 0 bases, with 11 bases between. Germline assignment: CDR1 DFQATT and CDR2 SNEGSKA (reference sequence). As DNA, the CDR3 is TGCAGTGCAAATAACAGGGACCAAGAGACCCAGTACTTC. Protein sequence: CSANNRDQETQYF.

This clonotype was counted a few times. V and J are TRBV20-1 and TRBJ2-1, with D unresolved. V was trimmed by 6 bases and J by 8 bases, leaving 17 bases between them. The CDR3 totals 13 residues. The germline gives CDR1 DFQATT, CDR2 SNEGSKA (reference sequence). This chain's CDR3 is CSAPSRLSDEQFF. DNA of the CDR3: TGCAGTGCCCCCTCTCGTCTAAGCGATGAGCAGTTCTTC.

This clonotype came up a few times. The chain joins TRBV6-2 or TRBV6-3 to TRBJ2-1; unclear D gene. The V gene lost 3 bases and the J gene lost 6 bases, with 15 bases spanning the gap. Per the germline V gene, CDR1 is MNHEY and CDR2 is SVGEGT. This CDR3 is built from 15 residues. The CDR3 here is CASSYERPKGNEQFF. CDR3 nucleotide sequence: TGTGCCAGCAGTTATGAGAGGCCAAAGGGCAATGAGCAGTTCTTC.

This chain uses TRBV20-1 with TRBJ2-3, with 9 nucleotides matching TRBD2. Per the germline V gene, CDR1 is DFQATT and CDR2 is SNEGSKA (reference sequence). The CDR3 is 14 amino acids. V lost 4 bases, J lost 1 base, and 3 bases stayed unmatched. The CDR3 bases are TGCAGTGCTACCGGGACTAGCCGCACAGATACGCAGTATTTT. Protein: CSATGTSRTDTQYF.

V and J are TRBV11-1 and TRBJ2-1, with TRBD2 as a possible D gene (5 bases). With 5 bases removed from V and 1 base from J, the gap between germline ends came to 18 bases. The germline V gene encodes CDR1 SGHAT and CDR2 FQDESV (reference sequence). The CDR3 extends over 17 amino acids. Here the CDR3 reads CASSAARGLVSYNEQFF. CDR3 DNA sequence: TGTGCCAGCAGCGCGGCGAGAGGGCTAGTGTCCTACAATGAGCAGTTCTTC.

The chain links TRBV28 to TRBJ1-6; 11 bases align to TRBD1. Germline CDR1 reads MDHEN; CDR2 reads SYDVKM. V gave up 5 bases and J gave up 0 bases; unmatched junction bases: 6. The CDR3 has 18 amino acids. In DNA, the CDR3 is TGTGCCAGCAGTAGGACAGGGGGCTTTAGCTCCTATAATTCACCCCTCCACTTT. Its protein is CASSRTGGFSSYNSPLHF.